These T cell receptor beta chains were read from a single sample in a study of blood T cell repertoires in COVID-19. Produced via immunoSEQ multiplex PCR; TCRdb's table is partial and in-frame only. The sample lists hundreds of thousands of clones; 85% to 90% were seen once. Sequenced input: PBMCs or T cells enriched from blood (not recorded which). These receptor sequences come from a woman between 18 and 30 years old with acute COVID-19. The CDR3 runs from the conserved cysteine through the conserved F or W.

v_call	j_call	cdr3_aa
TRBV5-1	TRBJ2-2	CASSLVGQGGAGELFF
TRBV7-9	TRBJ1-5	CASSQGSNQPQHF
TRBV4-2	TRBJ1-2	CASSQRQDSAGYTF
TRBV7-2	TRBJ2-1	CASSLAIGQGEQFF
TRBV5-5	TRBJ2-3	CASNSYSTDTQYF
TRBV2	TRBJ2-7	CASSEERDPSYEQYF
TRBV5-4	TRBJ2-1	CASSPPLAGGSNEQFF
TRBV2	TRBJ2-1	CASSEGASSYNEQFF
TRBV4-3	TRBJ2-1	CASSRRGTSGRNEQFF
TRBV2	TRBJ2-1	CASSEVRGLNNEQFF
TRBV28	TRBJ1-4	CASTDTGTANEKLFF
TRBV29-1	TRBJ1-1	CSVKQGVRTEAFF
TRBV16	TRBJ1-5	CASSPGTGLQPQHF
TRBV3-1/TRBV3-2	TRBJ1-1	CASSRTGGNTEAFF
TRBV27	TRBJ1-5	CASSLGTDQPQHF
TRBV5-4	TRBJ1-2	CASRRPGQNYGYTF
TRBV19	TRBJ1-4	CASSTRRHRELSEKLFF
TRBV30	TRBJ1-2	CAWSVLWPQRAYGYTF
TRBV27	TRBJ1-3	CASGRDRGAGNTIYF
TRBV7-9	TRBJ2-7	CASSVDSSYEQYF
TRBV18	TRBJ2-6	CASSSSAGGPSGANVLTF
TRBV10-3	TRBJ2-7	CAISRLAGGLGEQYF
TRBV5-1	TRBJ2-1	CASSLIEGTSPYNEQFF
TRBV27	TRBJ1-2	CASSLRGKAVGYTF
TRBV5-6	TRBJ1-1	CASSFGMGATEAFF
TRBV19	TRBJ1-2	CASSINPRGLSIYTF
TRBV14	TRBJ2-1	CASSQDSSDSYNEQFF
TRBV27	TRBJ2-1	CASSSGNEQFF
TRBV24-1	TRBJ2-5	CATSNRWQETQYF
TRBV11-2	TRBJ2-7	CASSPRQGRYEQYF
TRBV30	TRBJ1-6	CAWSVPGDNSPLHF
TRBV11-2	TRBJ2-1	CASSRTPGSGRAGDEQFF
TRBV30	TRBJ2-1	CAWSGASAVGREQFF
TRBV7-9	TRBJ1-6	CASTIDNLNNSPLHF
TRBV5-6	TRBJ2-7	CASSPTSGRRSYEQYF
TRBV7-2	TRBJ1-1	CASSPPGQGATNTEAFF
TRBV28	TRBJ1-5	CATVPGTGVHQPQHF
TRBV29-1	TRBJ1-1	CSAKTSGGQGLNTEAFF
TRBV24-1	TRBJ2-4	CATSDATSERDIQYF
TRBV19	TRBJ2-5	CASSIWDREQETQYF
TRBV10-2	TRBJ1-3	CASSEQGTGNTIYF
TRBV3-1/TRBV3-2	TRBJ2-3	CASSQGGWREITDTQYF
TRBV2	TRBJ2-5	CASSESGRVQETQYF
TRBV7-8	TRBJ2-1	CASSLASLRDRGYNEQFF
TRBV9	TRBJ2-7	CASSVESGAFVEQYF
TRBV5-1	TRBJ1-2	CASSFDRAPNYGYTF
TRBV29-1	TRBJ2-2	CSVEDRWQGGTGELFF
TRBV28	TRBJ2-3	CASSVQGGTDTQYF